One T cell receptor (beta chain) is described in this entry. Replicate PCRs were loaded with 250 to 350 ng DNA from unsorted PBMC, about 30,000 T cell genomes. Ten immunoSEQ deep assay plates held the unsorted PBMC DNA. Here immunoSEQ multiplex PCR was the method, and the copy in TCRdb shows in-frame clones only, minus some. Seen here are about 480,000 clones, approximately 79% observed once, and the top ten hold roughly 13%. The J segment lost 6 bases and the V segment lost 5 bases, leaving 7 bases of the junction unmatched. CDR3 length equals 15 residues. CDR1 and CDR2 from the germline V gene are SEHNR and FQNEAQ (reference sequence). When samples were unsorted, some 84 million PBMCs were used for genomic DNA. These data are taken from a study of shared clonotypes between healthy human individuals.

The sequence was obtained from a woman aged 40 to 50 in good health. Some clones in this sample may be carry-over from other donors' samples. The chain links TRBV7-9 to TRBJ2-1; the match to TRBD2 covers 10 bases. Material: PBMCs. In nucleotides, the CDR3 is TGTGCCAGCAGCAAAAGCGGGAGGGTCCTCAATGAGCAGTTCTTC. Translating gives CASSKSGRVLNEQFF.